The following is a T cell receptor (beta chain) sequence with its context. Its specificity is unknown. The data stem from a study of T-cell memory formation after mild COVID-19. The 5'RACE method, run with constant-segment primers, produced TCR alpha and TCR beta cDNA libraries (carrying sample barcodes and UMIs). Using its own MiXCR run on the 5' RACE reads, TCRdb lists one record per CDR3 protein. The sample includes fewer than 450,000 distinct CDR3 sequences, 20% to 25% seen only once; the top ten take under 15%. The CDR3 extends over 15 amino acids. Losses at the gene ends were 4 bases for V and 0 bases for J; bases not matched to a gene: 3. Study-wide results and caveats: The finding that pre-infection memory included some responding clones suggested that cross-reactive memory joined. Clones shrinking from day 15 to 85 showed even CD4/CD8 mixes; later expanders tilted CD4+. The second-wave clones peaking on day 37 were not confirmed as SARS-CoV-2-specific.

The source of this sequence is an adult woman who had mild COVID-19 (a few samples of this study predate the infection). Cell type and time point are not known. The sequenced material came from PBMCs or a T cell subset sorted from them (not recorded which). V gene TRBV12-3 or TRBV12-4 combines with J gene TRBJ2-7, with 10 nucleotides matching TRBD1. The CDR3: CASSWTGGSSYEQYF. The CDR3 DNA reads TGTGCCAGCAGTTGGACAGGGGGGAGCTCCTACGAGCAGTACTTC.